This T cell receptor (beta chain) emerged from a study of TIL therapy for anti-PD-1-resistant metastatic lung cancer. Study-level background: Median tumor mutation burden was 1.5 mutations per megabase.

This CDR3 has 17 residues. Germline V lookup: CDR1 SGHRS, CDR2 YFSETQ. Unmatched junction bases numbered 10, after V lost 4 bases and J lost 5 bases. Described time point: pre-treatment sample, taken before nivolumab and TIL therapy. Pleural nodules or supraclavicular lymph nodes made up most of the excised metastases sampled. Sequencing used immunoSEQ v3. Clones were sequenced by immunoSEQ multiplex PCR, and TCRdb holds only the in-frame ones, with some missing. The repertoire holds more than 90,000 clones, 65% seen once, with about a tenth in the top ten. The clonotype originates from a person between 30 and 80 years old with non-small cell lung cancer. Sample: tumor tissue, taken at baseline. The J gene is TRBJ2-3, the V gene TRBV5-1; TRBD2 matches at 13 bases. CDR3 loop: CASSLVLAGGPGDTQYF. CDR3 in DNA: TGCGCCAGCAGCCTCGTACTAGCGGGGGGGCCGGGAGATACGCAGTATTTT.